These 32 T cell receptor beta chains originate from one sample sequenced in a study of blood T cell repertoires in COVID-19. Libraries were prepared by immunoSEQ multiplex PCR; TCRdb keeps only in-frame clonotypes and omits some of them. The table includes about 78,000 clones, 85% to 90% detected once. The source material was peripheral blood. All receptors derive from a woman older than 75 with active or convalescent COVID-19.

V is TRBV11-2 and J is TRBJ1-3; D is ambiguous. Germline CDR1 and CDR2: SGHAT and FQNNGV. The CDR3 sequence is 14 residues long. V lost 5 bases, J lost 0 bases, and 8 bases lay in between. CDR3 sequence reads: CASSPQASGNTIYF. CDR3 nucleotide sequence: TGTGCCAGCAGCCCCCAGGCCTCTGGAAACACCATATATTTT.

This clone was observed once. V gene TRBV5-3 combines with J gene TRBJ2-7, with TRBD2 matching over 14 bases. TRBV5-3 is assigned to the ORF class and has an uncertain function. The junction had 11 bases not matched to a gene; V was cut back by 2 bases and J by 7 bases. The CDR3 sequence is 17 residues long. CDR3 in amino acids: CARSFPPTSGRAIEQYF. CDR3 DNA: TGTGCCAGAAGCTTCCCACCGACTAGCGGGAGGGCGATAGAGCAGTACTTC.

The V gene is TRBV4-3, the J gene TRBJ2-1; D not certain. Germline CDR1 reads LGHNA; CDR2 reads YSLEER. The CDR3 has 17 residues. Trimming cost V 0 bases and J 4 bases, with 16 bases left between them. The CDR3 sequence: CASSQEPDWRKYNEQFF. As DNA, the CDR3 is TGCGCCAGCAGCCAAGAACCCGACTGGCGCAAATACAATGAGCAGTTCTTC.

This chain's CDR3 is CASSHPRDSGANVLTF. CDR3 nucleotide sequence: TGCGCCAGCAGCCACCCTCGGGACTCTGGGGCCAACGTCCTGACTTTC. The chain is built from TRBV4-3 and TRBJ2-6; maybe TRBD2 (5 bases). The CDR3 totals 16 residues. Looked up from germline, CDR1 is LGHNA and CDR2 is YSLEER. V was trimmed by 3 bases and J by 0 bases, leaving 9 bases between them.

This clone was seen just once. The rearrangement uses TRBV9 and TRBJ2-5; D unclear. There are 14 residues in the CDR3. Germline V gives CDR1 SGDLS, CDR2 YYNGEE. V lost 2 bases and J lost 1, with 9 bases in between. CDR3 region: CASSVAPSQETQYF. CDR3 nucleotide sequence: TGTGCCAGCAGCGTGGCTCCCAGCCAAGAGACCCAGTACTTC.

The chain recombines TRBV20-1 with TRBJ1-3, with 9 positions matching TRBD1. The germline gives CDR1 DFQATT, CDR2 SNEGSKA (reference sequence). The CDR3 is 14 residues long. V was pared by 3 bases and J by 1 base, with 1 base of the junction left unmatched. The CDR3 spells CSASGTGSGNTIYF. The CDR3 coding sequence is TGCAGTGCTAGTGGGACAGGGTCTGGAAACACCATATATTTT.

The chain links TRBV10-3 to TRBJ1-2; 11 nucleotides align to TRBD1. The CDR3 runs 12 residues. The trim removed 9 bases at V and 7 bases at J, leaving 4 bases unmatched. Germline V gives CDR1 ENHRY, CDR2 SYGVKD. The CDR3 region is CAMGQGGSGYTF. The CDR3 region has the DNA TGTGCCATGGGACAGGGGGGGAGTGGCTACACCTTC.

The chain uses TRBV19 and TRBJ1-2; 8 bases line up with TRBD1. The germline CDR1 and CDR2 sequences are LNHDA and SQIVND (reference sequence). With V trimmed by 6 bases and J by 3 bases, 6 bases remained unmatched. The CDR3 loop spans 14 amino acids. CDR3 amino acids: CASRPGQGDYGYTF. DNA of the CDR3: TGTGCCAGTAGACCTGGACAGGGCGACTATGGCTACACCTTC.

This rearrangement joins TRBV21-1 to TRBJ2-2; the table's D call TRBD2 went unverified against the DNA. TRBV21-1 is a pseudogene. The CDR3 runs to 11 residues. The CDR3 nucleotides are TGTGCCAGCCGAGCCGGCGGGGAGCTGTTTTTT. Its protein product is CASRAGGELFF.

The chain employs TRBV4-3 and TRBJ2-7; 9 bases are shared with TRBD1. Losses at the gene ends were 4 bases for V and 5 bases for J; bases not matched to a gene: 6. The CDR3 loop spans 14 amino acids. Germline V CDR1 and CDR2: LGHNA, YSLEER. The CDR3 protein is CASSLQGAANEQYF. The CDR3 DNA is TGCGCCAGCAGCCTACAGGGGGCAGCGAACGAGCAGTACTTC.

In DNA, the CDR3 is TGTGCCAGCAGTCGACCTCTGAGGTATAATTCACCCCTCCACTTT. Its protein product is CASSRPLRYNSPLHF. The rearrangement uses TRBV6-5 and TRBJ1-6; D is undetermined. Germline V lookup: CDR1 MNHEY, CDR2 SVGAGI. The V end lost 5 bases, the J end lost 4 bases, and 12 bases lay between the germline ends. This CDR3 has 15 residues.

The chain combines TRBV2 with TRBJ2-1; 9 bases map to TRBD2. Germline loops: CDR1 SNHLY, CDR2 FYNNEI. The V gene end was trimmed by 8 bases and the J gene end by 6 bases; junction bases not matched to a gene: 8. The CDR3 length is 14 residues. This chain's CDR3 is CASLAGVTVNEQFF. As DNA, the CDR3 is TGTGCCAGCTTAGCGGGAGTAACTGTCAATGAGCAGTTCTTC.

This clone was observed a handful of times. The V gene is TRBV3-1 (or the pseudogene TRBV3-2), the J gene TRBJ2-7; D is possibly TRBD2 (5 bases). The CDR3 loop spans 14 amino acids. The V and J ends lost 4 bases and 7 bases respectively, with 17 bases between them. The V gene's germline CDR1 is LGHDT and CDR2 YNNKEL (reference sequence). The DNA of the CDR3 is TGTGCCAGCAGCCCCTCCGCGGGCATACGAGAGCAGTACTTC. It is translated as CASSPSAGIREQYF.

The chain uses TRBV11-2 and TRBJ2-3; D possibly corresponds to TRBD2 (5 bases). Germline V gene sequence: CDR1 SGHAT, CDR2 FQNNGV. With 1 base removed from V and 0 bases from J, the gap between germline ends came to 8 bases. CDR3 size: 15 residues. CDR3 DNA sequence: TGTGCCAGCAGCTTAGTTAGCGCAAGCACAGATACGCAGTATTTT. It is translated as CASSLVSASTDTQYF.

The chain couples TRBV5-5 to TRBJ2-3; 9 bases agree with TRBD2. V gave up 6 bases and J gave up 4 bases; unmatched junction bases: 12. The CDR3 is made up of 16 amino acids. Germline-derived CDR1 and CDR2 are SGHKS and YYEKEE (reference sequence). The CDR3 sequence is CASTRGGVWRADTQYF. The CDR3 DNA is TGTGCCAGCACCCGCGGGGGGGTCTGGAGGGCAGATACGCAGTATTTT. The full variable domain, with the rest looked up from reference TRBV5-5 and TRBJ2-3, is DAGVTQSPTHLIKTRGQQVTLRCSPISGHKSVSWYQQVLGQGPQFIFQYYEKEERGRGNFPDRFSARQFPNYSSELNVNALLLGDSALYLCASTRGGVWRADTQYFGPGTRLTVL.

The rearrangement joins TRBV10-3 to TRBJ1-5; the D gene is possibly TRBD1 (5 bases). The CDR3 length is 14 residues. The V end was cut by 2 bases, the J end by 4 bases, with 9 bases between. The germline CDR1 and CDR2 sequences are ENHRY and SYGVKD. The CDR3: CAISEGRENQPQHF. The CDR3 bases are TGTGCCATCAGTGAGGGCAGGGAAAATCAGCCCCAGCATTTT.

V is TRBV10-1 and J is TRBJ1-1; D possibly corresponds to TRBD1 (5 bases). The CDR3 totals 13 residues. V was shortened by 6 bases and J by 0 bases, with 8 bases between the two germline ends. The V gene's germline CDR1 is WNHNN and CDR2 SYGVQD (reference sequence). The CDR3 sequence: CASRDTMNTEAFF. In DNA, the CDR3 is TGCGCCAGCAGGGACACCATGAACACTGAAGCTTTCTTT.

This chain links TRBV24-1 with TRBJ2-3, with D tentatively TRBD2 (7 bases). The ends were cut back, 0 bases at V and 1 base at J, with 10 bases in the middle. The germline CDR1 and CDR2 sequences are KGHDR and SFDVKD. CDR3 size: 16 residues. Here the CDR3 DNA reads TGTGCCACCAGTGATTTGGGCGGGGGCGGCACAGATACGCAGTATTTT. Its protein is CATSDLGGGGTDTQYF.

This chain connects TRBV5-1 to TRBJ2-5, with D hard to call. The CDR3 is 15 amino acids. V was shortened by 5 bases and J by 6 bases, with 20 bases between the two germline ends. Germline V gene data show CDR1 as SGHRS and CDR2 as YFSETQ. CDR3 in amino acids: CASSSERLPQQTQYF. The CDR3 DNA reads as TGCGCCAGCAGTTCGGAGCGCCTACCCCAGCAGACCCAGTACTTC.

V usage is TRBV20-1 and J usage is TRBJ2-7; weak D call: TRBD2 (6 bases). Germline CDR1 reads DFQATT; CDR2 reads SNEGSKA (reference sequence). Trimming removed 3 bases at V and 3 bases at J, with 15 bases between. There are 14 residues in the CDR3. The CDR3 loop reads CSASLRGSNYEQYF. In nucleotides, the CDR3 is TGCAGTGCTAGTCTCCGGGGGAGTAACTACGAGCAGTACTTC.

The rearrangement uses TRBV7-2 and TRBJ1-4; TRBD1 agrees at 8 bases. Germline CDR1 reads SGHTA; CDR2 reads FQGNSA. CDR3 length equals 13 residues. Trimming at V came to 3 bases and at J to 7 bases, leaving 1 base not matched to a gene. This CDR3 is CASSLDRVEKLFF. CDR3 DNA: TGTGCCAGCAGCTTGGACAGGGTTGAAAAACTGTTTTTT.

The chain is built from TRBV27 and TRBJ1-2, with D unclear. Germline CDR1 and CDR2: MNHEY and SMNVEV (reference sequence). The V gene lost 4 bases and the J gene lost 3 bases, with 24 bases spanning the gap. This CDR3 has 18 residues. CDR3 bases: TGTGCCAGCAGTTCCCGCCCCCCCGCGTCAACGGAGGACTATGGCTACACCTTC. This translates into CASSSRPPASTEDYGYTF.

This clone was seen more than once but under ten times. The V call is TRBV2, the J call TRBJ2-7, with 8 bases aligning to TRBD2. The J segment lost 1 base and the V segment lost 5 bases, leaving 4 bases of the junction unmatched. CDR1 is SNHLY, CDR2 FYNNEI, per germline. The CDR3 is 14 residues long. DNA for the CDR3: TGTGCCAGCAGTCCGGGACTAGGATCCTACGAGCAGTACTTC. Its translation is CASSPGLGSYEQYF.

V gene TRBV27 combines with J gene TRBJ1-2; no definite D call. Deletions cut 5 bases from V and 2 bases from J, with 12 bases between. The CDR3 spans 14 residues. Germline lookup yields CDR1 MNHEY and CDR2 SMNVEV (reference sequence). Here the CDR3 DNA reads TGTGCCAGCAGTATTAGACCGGGGAACTATGGCTACACCTTC. Its translation: CASSIRPGNYGYTF.

J is TRBJ2-6 and V is TRBV4-1; possible D gene TRBD2, 6 bases. CDR3 length: 16 amino acids. V lost 6 bases and J lost 1, with 13 bases in between. The germline V gene has CDR1 MGHRA and CDR2 YSYEKL. CDR3 bases: TGCGCCAGCAGTCCCGGGGGTTCATCTGGGGCCAACGTCCTGACTTTC. The encoded protein is CASSPGGSSGANVLTF.

The V and J genes are TRBV19 and TRBJ2-1, with D possibly TRBD2 on 5 matching bases. Trimming pared 7 bases from V and 2 bases from J, leaving 9 bases between. Germline CDR1 and CDR2: LNHDA and SQIVND (reference sequence). This CDR3 is built from 13 residues. CDR3 sequence reads: CASMSGTYNEQFF. The CDR3, as DNA: TGTGCCAGTATGAGCGGTACCTACAATGAGCAGTTCTTC.

This sequence joins TRBV5-1 and TRBJ1-4; TRBD1 is a possible D gene (5 bases). Germline V CDR1 and CDR2: SGHRS, YFSETQ. The CDR3 loop spans 14 amino acids. Trimming shortened V by 0 bases and J by 8 bases, and 11 bases separated the two germline ends. CDR3 protein: CASSLAGFGEKLFF. Written as DNA, the CDR3 is TGCGCCAGCAGCTTGGCAGGGTTCGGGGAAAAACTGTTTTTT.

The CDR3 loop reads CASSSRSGQALNSPLHF. DNA of the CDR3: TGTGCCAGCAGCTCGAGGTCGGGACAGGCCCTTAATTCACCCCTCCACTTT. The chain is built from TRBV7-2 and TRBJ1-6, with TRBD1 matching over 8 bases. Germline V gene sequence: CDR1 SGHTA, CDR2 FQGNSA. The V and J ends lost 4 bases and 6 bases, in that order; junction bases with no gene match: 11. The CDR3 extends over 17 amino acids.

V usage is TRBV30 and J usage is TRBJ1-5, with 7 nucleotides matching TRBD1. V shed 2 bases, J shed 5 bases, and the junction held 12 bases outside the gene matches. The germline V gene has CDR1 GTSNPN and CDR2 SVGIG (reference sequence). This CDR3 is built from 16 residues. The CDR3 loop is CAWSQGVGANYQPQHF. The CDR3 DNA follows: TGTGCCTGGAGTCAGGGGGTAGGGGCCAACTATCAGCCCCAGCATTTT.

This sequence joins TRBV9 and TRBJ1-6, with D hard to call. The CDR3 sequence is 13 residues long. The V end was cut by 2 bases, the J end by 7 bases, with 7 bases between. Germline values: CDR1 SGDLS, CDR2 YYNGEE. CDR3 sequence (DNA): TGTGCCAGCAGCGTCGACGGGAATTCACCCCTCCACTTT. It yields the protein CASSVDGNSPLHF.

The chain couples TRBV5-1 to TRBJ2-7; no firm D call. This CDR3 has 14 residues. Germline CDR1 reads SGHRS; CDR2 reads YFSETQ. V lost 4 bases and J 0 bases, leaving 11 bases between the germline ends. CDR3 in DNA: TGCGCCAGCAGCCCGGGTCGTAGCTCCTACGAGCAGTACTTC. It is translated as CASSPGRSSYEQYF. Full variable domain (outside the CDR3, taken from reference TRBV5-1 and TRBJ2-7): KAGVTQTPRYLIKTRGQQVTLSCSPISGHRSVSWYQQTPGQGLQFLFEYFSETQRNKGNFPGRFSGRQFSNSRSEMNVSTLELGDSALYLCASSPGRSSYEQYFGPGTRLTVT.

J is TRBJ2-7 and V is TRBV7-2; perhaps TRBD2 as D (6 bases). This CDR3 contains 15 residues. Trimming shortened V by 6 bases and J by 7 bases, and 22 bases separated the two germline ends. Germline V CDR1 and CDR2: SGHTA, FQGNSA. As DNA, the CDR3 is TGTGCCAGCAGGGGGGGTGCGGGGCCCGCGGTGGAGCAGTACTTC. This sequence encodes CASRGGAGPAVEQYF.